This record concerns one TCR beta chain sequence. Its antigen is not yet known. No clone much larger than this one lies a single base away; base qualities are absent. The source of the sample is a study of control samples from healthy donors and cancer patients (TCRdb year 2020). V and J lose 0 bases and 0 bases, and a span of 12 bases separates them. Taken from the germline V gene (reference sequence), the CDR1 and CDR2 loops are LNHNV and YYDKDF. Including the terminal cysteine and phenylalanine, the CDR3 comprises 17 residues. The kept DNA is CDR3 alone, 51 bases in frame from the first base. Library creation used the immunoSEQ multiplex PCR assay. Drawn from immuneACCESS, this table holds only the in-frame rearrangements with V and J called that TCRdb kept. Clones are partly lost; checked studies trace under half to an unresolved V gene and leave the rest unexplained. This sample is represented by around 100,000 clones; roughly nine tenths of them were singletons. In total, the top ten clones hold 15% to 20% of the sample.

Recombination linked TRBV15 to TRBJ2-1, with the D gene tentatively TRBD1 or TRBD2, based on 6 matching bases in each. The source material was blood. The TCR originated in a woman in her fifties or sixties in good health. Here is the DNA: TGTGCCACCAGCAGAGAACAGGGACTGAACTCCTACAATGAGCAGTTCTTC. Its protein product is CATSREQGLNSYNEQFF.